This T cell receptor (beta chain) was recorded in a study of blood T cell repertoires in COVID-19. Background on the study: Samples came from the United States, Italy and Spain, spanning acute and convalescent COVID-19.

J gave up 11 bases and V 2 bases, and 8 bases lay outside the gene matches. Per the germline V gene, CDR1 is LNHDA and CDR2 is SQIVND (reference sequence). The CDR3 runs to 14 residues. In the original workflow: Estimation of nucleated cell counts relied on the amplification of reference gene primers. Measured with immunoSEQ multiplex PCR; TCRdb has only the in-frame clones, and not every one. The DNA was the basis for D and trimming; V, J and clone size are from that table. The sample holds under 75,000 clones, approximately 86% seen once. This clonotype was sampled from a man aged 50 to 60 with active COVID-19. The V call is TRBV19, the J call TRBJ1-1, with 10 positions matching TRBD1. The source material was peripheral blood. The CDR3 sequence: CASSIRQGAVWAFF. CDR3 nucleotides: TGTGCCAGTAGTATAAGACAGGGGGCGGTTTGGGCTTTCTTT.